The T cell receptor (beta chain) described here comes from a study of shared clonotypes between healthy human individuals. The study's findings and limits: Among the subsets, naive ones generally showed larger estimated richness than memory ones.

As for this clone: The target antigen is unknown.

CDR1 ENHRY and CDR2 SYGVKD come from the germline V gene. The CDR3 sequence is 14 residues long. V lost 9 bases to trimming and J lost 6 bases; unmatched junction nucleotides: 8. Assay used: immunoSEQ multiplex PCR; TCRdb lists only in-frame clones, some missing. The sample shows more than 2,000,000 clones, more than 90% of them seen only once. This TCR derives from a man aged 18 to 35 in good health. Sequencing input: naive CD4+ T cells sorted from blood. The subset denotes: CD45RA+ positively selected. The chain links TRBV10-3 to TRBJ1-5; 10 bases fit TRBD1. The CDR3 reads CAIGTGEKVQPQHF. In DNA, the CDR3 is TGTGCCATAGGGACAGGGGAAAAGGTTCAGCCCCAGCATTTT.